This TCR beta chain was identified during a study of cytomegalovirus exposure and HLA in healthy donors (TCRdb year 2017). About the full investigation: According to an earlier analysis of around 600 of the donors, roughly 180 million T cells yielded 95 million to 140 million unique TCR beta sequences and around 300 Gb of sequence data. HLA typing included class I and class II loci at four-digit resolution. Every repertoire in the discovery cohort had been generated on one and the same sequencing platform. An earlier analysis of 500 to 750 of the donors applied high-throughput TCR beta sequencing to assess whether each TCR beta V gene segment acted as functional or pseudogenic. A later genetic analysis took genome-wide SNP genotypes for about three fifths of the 666 donors and used that subset as a discovery cohort. Roughly 320 gigabases of sequencing data and about 92 million unique TCR sequences made up an early release that covered about 640 HLA-typed donors. On average, around 240,000 unique TCR beta nucleotide sequences were sequenced per donor among fewer than 500 genotyped donors of the cohort, with around 19% of those sequences being non-productive. Four to six DR-DQ haplotypes were handled as single units for association and clustering, since linkage in the cohort was strong. Of the roughly 430 genotyped donors, roughly 80% fell in the genetic ancestry cluster associated with self-reported Caucasian donors. Donor age, sex, ethnicity and CMV serostatus were collected together with the repertoire data. Typing coverage varied by locus: about 629-630 donors for A, B, C, DRB1 and DQB1; approximately 560 for DQA1; more than 600 for DPA1; about 450 for DPB1. A later analysis re-examined previously published TCR beta repertoires from just over 650 donors and added high-resolution HLA genotyping to investigate patterns of TCR occurrence. The study used immunosequencing to profile the T cell repertoires of approximately 640 subjects and linked those repertoires to cytomegalovirus serostatus. The study aimed to test whether cataloging public T cell receptors could reveal signatures of past pathogen exposure. The study combined high-throughput TCR immunosequencing, statistical association of individual TCRs with disease status, and machine learning to predict cytomegalovirus infection status. In the later analysis, no new phenotypic data were used to find candidate immune exposures; instead, reliance was placed on TCR beta sequences and their occurrence across donors. Besides the first cohort of approximately 670 subjects, a separate validation cohort made up of 120 different subjects was used. What the work shows at the level of the full study, not this receptor alone: In both the original and validation cohorts, the classifier was reported to diagnose cytomegalovirus status with high specificity and sensitivity. Because HLA typing was unavailable for some donors at each locus, only the typed subset was used in association tests. The presence/absence analyses assumed that sequencing depth was roughly uniform across donors, and that assumption may not be true. In a later analysis, HLA-associated TCR beta chains were found to be more clonally expanded and to have lower generation probabilities than equally common non-associated chains. The study listed 150 to 200 TCR beta chains as associated with cytomegalovirus. A few of the identified cytomegalovirus-associated TCR beta chains were confirmed in vitro to be specific for cytomegalovirus antigens. Across donors, most TCR sequences were observed very rarely, whereas some public TCRs were present in many individuals. A later analysis found that most CMV-associated TCR beta chains appeared HLA-restricted, with HLA associations seemingly driven largely by CMV exposure. A later analysis reported that several top co-occurrence clusters appeared linked to parvovirus B19, influenza, CMV and Epstein-Barr virus. According to a later genetic analysis, donors in an Asian-associated ancestry cluster had fewer N-insertions in productive TCRs than the approximately 650-donor mean. The earlier analysis of approximately 540 of the donors excluded roughly 17 rarely observed V segments, including chromosome 9 orphons, because counts were too low. Only TCR beta chains were sequenced in this cohort, and the absence of alpha or paired-chain data limited detectable features. It was suggested by the authors that the approach could potentially be generalized to other disease states and immunological phenotypes. An association between a missense DCLRE1C variant and V-gene and J-gene trimming of TCR beta chains was found in a later genetic analysis and replicated in an independent cohort. A further reported finding was that TCR beta sequences accurately predicted the HLA-A and HLA-B alleles for most subjects in the first cohort. A cluster of highly shared sequence variants was judged likely to represent a technical artifact of the sequencing pipeline. Some IMGT-functional V segments, including TRBV6-2 and TRBV6-3, could not be told apart with the 87-base-pair reads, so those segments were excluded. According to a later analysis, TCR association rates differed among HLA loci, with DRB1 alleles showing the most associated TCRs and HLA-C alleles showing the fewest. In an earlier analysis of roughly 560 of the donors, most TCR beta V segments were observed in productive rearrangements about 87% or about 30% of the time, broadly matching IMGT annotations. Linkage disequilibrium might explain the correlated functional status among segregating V segments, but an unknown experimental factor could not be excluded. A later analysis associated around 16,000 TCR beta sequences with specific HLA alleles at a false discovery rate of 0.05. The only immune exposure information available for the cohort was CMV serostatus. Assigning TCR associations to individual alleles was difficult when HLA alleles, especially DR and DQ, strongly co-occurred.

In regard to this clone: The antigen this receptor binds is unknown. Per-base quality was not reported, and no clone a single base away is much larger than it.

The cohort comprised 670 or so healthy bone marrow donors. Cohort members were all nominally healthy when sampled, although unrecorded immune exposures were likely present. The donor was CMV seronegative and belonged to the group of around 350 seronegative cohort members. A peripheral blood sample was collected from each donor, and TCR beta sequencing was performed on peripheral blood mononuclear cells. Genomic DNA was extracted from the blood cell samples with the Qiagen DNeasy Blood Extraction Kit. According to the germline V gene, CDR1 reads SGHRS and CDR2 reads YFSETQ. From the cysteine through the phenylalanine, the CDR3 covers 14 amino acids. The DNA shown is the 42-base CDR3, in frame from base 1. Deletion took 4 bases off V and 2 bases off J, with a span of 11 bases between the germline ends. The library was obtained by the immunoSEQ multiplex PCR assay. The multiplex PCR relied on a mix of 60 forward primers for TCR Vbeta segments and 13 reverse primers for TCR Jbeta segments. The CDR3 region of rearranged TCR beta genes was amplified from genomic DNA by a multiplex PCR assay. The amplified TCR beta libraries were sequenced on the Illumina HiSeq System as 87-base-pair reads. On the authors' methods: A later analysis tallied about 77 million unique TCR beta chains across the 700 or so repertoires, and around 12 million of those chains were shared by two or more donors. To remove PCR and sequencing errors, raw reads were error-corrected and collapsed into unique sequences using a nearest-neighbor algorithm that merged closely related sequences. CDR3 sequences were aligned to IMGT reference sequences to assign V, D and J gene segments. For a sequence to be retained, a match of at least six nucleotides was required to both a V gene segment and a J gene segment. Rearrangements were classified as productive when the CDR3 lacked stop codons and remained in frame with V and J, and all other rearrangements were classified as non-productive. Following IMGT convention, CDR3 was defined as the stretch from the second conserved V-encoded cysteine to the conserved J-encoded phenylalanine. Sequences without an unambiguous match to a single V gene segment were excluded from the earlier analysis of 450 to 650 of the donors. An earlier analysis of fewer than 750 of the donors called V segments functional above 56.7% productive rearrangements and segregating when the between-donor standard deviation exceeded 5%. To diagnose cytomegalovirus status from the catalog of TCR beta chain sequences, a statistical classification framework was built. In a later analysis, V and J genes were assigned by comparing TCR nucleotide sequences against IMGT/GENE-DB human TR gene sequences. The TCRdist pipeline was used in a later analysis to assign CDR3 sequences and most-parsimonious VDJ recombination scenarios. In a later analysis, each TCR beta chain was defined by its CDR3 amino acid sequence together with its V-gene family, and reads without a unique V-gene family were excluded. To address suspected cross-contamination and a sequencing artifact, a later analysis removed 592 highly shared, low-generation-probability nucleotide sequences. In a later analysis, a clonal expansion index for each public chain was calculated from normalized within-repertoire ranks of inferred template counts. In a later analysis, generation probabilities were computed using a VDJ recombination model fitted to out-of-frame rearrangements, and the results were checked against IGoR. In a later analysis, hypergeometric tests were used to score TCR-TCR, TCR-HLA and TCR-CMV co-occurrence, with a repertoire-size bias correction applied to TCR pairs. A later analysis estimated false discovery rates by permuting HLA or CMV assignments 20 times. In a later analysis, co-occurring TCRs were grouped using DBSCAN, with TCRdist sequence similarity added in when clustering inside HLA-allele-positive subsets. For co-occurrence clustering, repertoires with fewer than 30,000 or more than 120,000 public chains were excluded, along with five or six repertoires with anomalous nucleotide sharing. Held by TCRdb, this immuneACCESS table contains in-frame sequences only and omits some clones. Under half of the omission traces to an unresolved V gene where checked; the cause of the rest is unknown. D and trimming come from the DNA, and the V and J calls and clone size come from that table. The sample table lists about 67,000 clones, approximately 67% of them with a count of one. The top ten hold around 2% of the sample.

The sequenced material came from PBMCs. The chain employs TRBV5-1 and TRBJ2-3; TRBD2 could be the D gene, as 5 bases match. This TCR derives from a woman in her twenties or thirties in good health and CMV-seronegative. The CDR3 has the sequence CASSPGLFTDTQYF. The DNA sequence follows: TGCGCCAGCAGCCCAGGACTTTTCACAGATACGCAGTATTTT.